This TCR beta chain was captured in a study of regulatory T cells in long-lasting Graves disease. The TCR beta library used iRepertoire HTBI primers with Arm-PCR amplification of CDR3. TCRdb re-called the multiplex PCR reads through MiXCR, storing one row per CDR3 protein. The sample lists around 460,000 distinct CDR3 sequences, around a fifth occurring once. This clonotype was recorded once. V lost 2 bases to trimming and J lost 2 bases, with 10 bases between them. The CDR3 length is 15 residues. The germline gives CDR1 SNHLY, CDR2 FYNNEI. Stated time point: persistent/refractory GD, antithyroid drugs over 5 years with positive TRAb. The authors made the TCR library using RNA they extracted from PBMCs.

The material sequenced was peripheral blood mononuclear cells (PBMCs), taken when the disease was refractory, from a patient treated with antithyroid drugs. This sequence joins TRBV2 and TRBJ1-3; no clear D gene. This TCR was recovered from a female donor with Graves disease. CDR3 amino acids: CASSERISPGNTIYF. CDR3 sequence (DNA): TGTGCCAGCAGTGAACGGATCTCTCCTGGAAACACCATATATTTT.